This TCR beta chain was observed in a study of T cell responses to AZD1222 COVID-19 vaccine. Study information: Combined were second doses at about 4 or about 12 weeks. Study-level results: Receipt of two AZD1222 doses was followed by a rise in Spike-specific TCR breadth and depth. Donor demographics were predominantly white British with a female majority; clonal diversity may be underestimated. With dominance at 160-218 and 743-854, vaccine-associated CD4 TCRs spanned spike.

Concerning this clone itself: What it binds is unknown.

Libraries were prepared by immunoSEQ multiplex PCR; TCRdb keeps only in-frame clonotypes and omits some of them. The repertoire has 140,000 to 150,000 clones, about 92% of them found once; the top ten carry under 2%. The sequence was obtained from an adult in good health. The sequencing here drew on peripheral blood, taken on day 0 of AZD1222 vaccination.

This CDR3 is CASSISSDYYEQYF. CDR3 nucleotides: TGTGCCAGTAGTATTTCAAGTGATTACTACGAGCAGTACTTC. The chain uses TRBV19 and TRBJ2-7; D gene unclear. The length of the CDR3 is 14 residues. With 3 bases removed from V and 3 bases from J, the gap between germline ends came to 12 bases. The germline V gene has CDR1 LNHDA and CDR2 SQIVND (reference sequence).